This T cell receptor (beta chain) emerged from a study of cytomegalovirus exposure and HLA in healthy donors. The overall study: Per a later analysis, the roughly 700 first-cohort and 100 to 150 validation repertoires shared one platform. Study-level results: Cytomegalovirus-associated status was assigned to about 170 TCR beta chains. The tendency of first-cohort TCR clusters to co-occur in the 90 to 150 validation repertoires was the finding of a later analysis.

Of note for this clone: Its antigen is unidentified.

Sequencing used immunoSEQ multiplex PCR; TCRdb keeps in-frame clones, though not all of them. This repertoire shows about 140,000 clones, just over 85% found once; its top ten account for about 7.9%. The sample taken for sequencing was PBMCs. This sequence was found in a young woman in good health and CMV-seropositive.

The CDR3 nucleotides are TGCGCCAGCACCTCACGGGGTGATGGCTACACCTTC. Its translation: CASTSRGDGYTF. The rearrangement joins TRBV10-2 to TRBJ1-2; D gene ambiguous. V gave up 7 bases and J gave up 6 bases, with 12 bases separating them. This CDR3 is 12 amino acids long. Germline values: CDR1 WSHSY, CDR2 SAAADI.